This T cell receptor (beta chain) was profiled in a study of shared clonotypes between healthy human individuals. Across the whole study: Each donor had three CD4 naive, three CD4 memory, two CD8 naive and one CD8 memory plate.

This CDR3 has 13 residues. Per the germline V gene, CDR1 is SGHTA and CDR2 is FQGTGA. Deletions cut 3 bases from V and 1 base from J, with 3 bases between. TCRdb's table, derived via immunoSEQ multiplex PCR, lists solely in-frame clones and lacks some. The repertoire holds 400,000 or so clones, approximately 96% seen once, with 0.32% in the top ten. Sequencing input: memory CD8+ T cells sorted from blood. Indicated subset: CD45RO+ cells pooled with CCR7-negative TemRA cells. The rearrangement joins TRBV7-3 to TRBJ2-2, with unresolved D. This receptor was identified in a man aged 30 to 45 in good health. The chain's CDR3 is CASSFGNTGELFF. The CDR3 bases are TGTGCCAGCAGCTTTGGGAACACCGGGGAGCTGTTTTTT. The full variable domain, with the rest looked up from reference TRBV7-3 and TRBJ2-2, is GAGVSQTPSNKVTEKGKYVELRCDPISGHTALYWYRQSLGQGPEFLIYFQGTGAADDSGLPNDRFFAVRPEGSVSTLKIQRTERGDSAVYLCASSFGNTGELFFGEGSRLTVL.